This TCR beta chain was documented in a study of cytomegalovirus exposure and HLA in healthy donors. Study context: Caucasian-associated ancestry cluster membership applied to about 77% of around 400 genotyped donors.

The study ran its PCR with 60 Vbeta and 13 Jbeta primers. Some clones are missing from TCRdb's copy, which holds only in-frame ones; the method was immunoSEQ multiplex PCR. The sample comprises around 95,000 clones, approximately 80% of which are singletons, and under 4.5% rests with the top ten. The V end lost 4 bases, the J end lost 2 bases, and 14 bases lay between the germline ends. This CDR3 comprises 16 residues. Findings and limits, study-wide: Later findings reportedly placed an Asian-associated ancestry cluster below the approximately 670-donor mean for N-insertions.

In regard to this clone: Its antigen is as yet unknown.

Donors consisted of healthy bone marrow donors. This receptor was obtained from a female donor in good health and CMV-seropositive. Specimen: PBMCs. The chain has TRBV23-1 and TRBJ2-2; a weak D match, TRBD2 (5 bases). TRBV23-1 is an ORF; its function is uncertain. Here the CDR3 reads CASSRPRGPNTGELFF. The CDR3 region has the DNA TGCGCCAGCAGTCGACCCCGGGGTCCCAACACCGGGGAGCTGTTTTTT.